These 21 T cell receptor beta chains were sequenced from one sample in a study of T-cell memory formation after mild COVID-19. TCRdb passed the 5' RACE reads through MiXCR, listing each CDR3 protein once. Of 200,000 to 300,000 distinct CDR3 sequences listed, roughly 14% are singletons. Sequences were obtained from PBMCs or a T cell subset sorted from them (not recorded which). The receptors shown here come from an adult woman who had mild COVID-19 (a few samples of this study predate the infection). Cell type and time point are not known.

This clonotype was detected a few times. This sequence joins TRBV2 and TRBJ1-1; D unclear. CDR3 size: 14 residues. Germline CDR1 reads SNHLY; CDR2 reads FYNNEI. The germline V and J ends were trimmed by 3 bases and 1 base, with 9 bases remaining between them. The DNA for the CDR3 is TGTGCCAGCAGTGACGGGTGGAAGAACACTGAAGCTTTCTTT. Its translation: CASSDGWKNTEAFF.

The J gene is TRBJ2-1, the V gene TRBV9; 8 bases are shared with TRBD2. Germline CDR1 SGDLS, CDR2 YYNGEE. CDR3 size: 15 residues. The V and J ends lost 4 bases and 8 bases, in that order; junction bases with no gene match: 11. Written as DNA, the CDR3 is TGTGCCAGCAGCAAAAGCGGGACTAGATCCCATGAGCAGTTCTTC. It encodes CASSKSGTRSHEQFF.

The V call is TRBV5-4, the J call TRBJ1-2, with D possibly TRBD1 on 6 matching bases. Between the trimmed V and J ends, which lost 2 bases and 2 bases, there was a span of 13 bases. CDR1 is SGHNT, CDR2 YYREEE, per germline (reference sequence). This CDR3 is 15 amino acids long. DNA for the CDR3: TGTGCCAGCAGCTTCGGGACACTCAAGAACTATGGCTACACCTTC. Translation gives CASSFGTLKNYGYTF.

The V and J genes are TRBV28 and TRBJ1-2, with D maybe TRBD1 (6 bases). The CDR3 length is 15 residues. Looked up from germline, CDR1 is MDHEN and CDR2 is SYDVKM. The ends were cut back, 3 bases at V and 0 bases at J, with 11 bases in the middle. This CDR3 is CASSFGGSTNYGYTF. The CDR3 region has the DNA TGTGCCAGCAGTTTCGGGGGCTCTACTAACTATGGCTACACCTTC.

V is TRBV20-1 and J is TRBJ2-1; no clear D. Germline CDR1 DFQATT, CDR2 SNEGSKA (reference sequence). V lost 0 bases to trimming and J lost 4 bases, with 10 bases between them. This CDR3 contains 14 residues. The CDR3 reads CSARDAKGYNEQFF. The CDR3, as DNA: TGCAGTGCTAGAGACGCCAAAGGTTACAATGAGCAGTTCTTC.

V usage is TRBV7-9 and J usage is TRBJ1-2; D is unclear. V gave up 0 bases and J gave up 8 bases, with 10 bases separating them. The CDR3 runs 13 residues. Per germline, CDR1 SEHNR and CDR2 FQNEAQ (reference sequence). The CDR3 is CASSLAGGNGYTF. For the CDR3, the DNA is TGTGCCAGCAGCTTAGCGGGAGGCAACGGCTACACCTTC.

This clonotype turned up a few times. This chain connects TRBV4-2 to TRBJ2-2; possibly TRBD2 for D (6 bases). Trimming cost V 5 bases and J 3 bases, with 7 bases left between them. The germline gives CDR1 LGHNA, CDR2 YNFKEQ. The CDR3 loop spans 13 amino acids. The CDR3 reads CASSWGDTGELFF. In DNA, the CDR3 is TGTGCCAGCAGCTGGGGGGACACCGGGGAGCTGTTTTTT.

This clonotype was counted between two and nine times. V usage is TRBV2 and J usage is TRBJ2-1, with D perhaps matching TRBD1 or TRBD2 (5 bases each). The CDR3 contains 13 residues. Germline CDR1 is SNHLY and CDR2 is FYNNEI. V gave up 6 bases and J gave up 10 bases, with 16 bases separating them. CDR3 bases: TGTGCCAGCAGGTCAGGAACCGGGGCCGAGCAGTTCTTC. Translated: CASRSGTGAEQFF.

CDR3 in amino acids: CASSLDRRVRGPTEAFF. In nucleotides, the CDR3 is TGTGCCAGCAGCTTAGACAGGCGGGTGAGGGGACCCACTGAAGCTTTCTTT. V is TRBV7-9 and J is TRBJ1-1, with a weak D call TRBD1 (5 bases). CDR3 length: 17 residues. CDR1 is SEHNR, CDR2 FQNEAQ, per germline (reference sequence). Trimming removed 1 base from V and 4 bases from J, with 19 bases in between.

V and J are TRBV4-3 and TRBJ1-2; TRBD1 might be the D (5 bases). Trimming took off 6 bases at V and 1 base at J, with 15 bases between the two ends. The CDR3 loop spans 15 amino acids. Germline V gene lookup returns CDR1 LGHNA and CDR2 YSLEER. The DNA for the CDR3 is TGCGCCAGCAGGGAGACAGCGACCAATAACTATGGCTACACCTTC. This codes for CASRETATNNYGYTF.

This chain uses TRBV25-1 with TRBJ1-2; D is perhaps TRBD1 (5 bases). The CDR3 has 14 residues. Germline values: CDR1 MGHDK, CDR2 SYGVNS. V was shortened by 3 bases and J by 7 bases, with 15 bases between the two germline ends. The CDR3 DNA reads TGTGCCAGCAGTGATTCCAGGGTTAGCGGTGGCTACACCTTC. As protein: CASSDSRVSGGYTF.

This clonotype was recorded a few times. The chain uses TRBV7-3 and TRBJ2-1; D remains unclear. The CDR3 extends over 16 amino acids. V was trimmed by 0 bases and J by 1 base, leaving 10 bases between them. The germline V gene has CDR1 SGHTA and CDR2 FQGTGA. The CDR3 nucleotides read TGTGCCAGCAGCTTAACCGTCGCTAGATCCTACAATGAGCAGTTCTTC. This sequence encodes CASSLTVARSYNEQFF.

This rearrangement joins TRBV4-2 to TRBJ2-5, with D unclear. Germline CDR1 reads LGHNA; CDR2 reads YNFKEQ. The V end was cut by 4 bases, the J end by 4 bases, with 16 bases between. The CDR3 is made up of 15 amino acids. In nucleotides, the CDR3 is TGTGCCAGCAGCCCCGAACCAGTGGCCAGAGAGACCCAGTACTTC. Translated, it gives CASSPEPVARETQYF.

This clonotype was counted a single time. This chain uses TRBV4-2 with TRBJ2-2; the match to TRBD1 covers 7 bases. CDR1 is LGHNA and CDR2 is YNFKEQ in the germline V gene. Trimming removed 4 bases from V and 7 bases from J; junction bases left unmatched: 9. The CDR3 is made up of 15 amino acids. CDR3 amino acids: CASSPEIRGSGELFF. The DNA of the CDR3 is TGTGCCAGCAGCCCCGAGATCAGGGGGAGCGGGGAGCTGTTTTTT.

The chain employs TRBV9 and TRBJ1-1, with 11 bases that match TRBD1. With 4 bases clipped from V and 1 base from J, the junction kept 12 bases outside the gene matches. This CDR3 is 18 amino acids long. Germline-derived CDR1 and CDR2 are SGDLS and YYNGEE. DNA of the CDR3: TGTGCCAGCAGCCTAGGGACAGGGGGTGGAACACGGAACACTGAAGCTTTCTTT. The encoded protein is CASSLGTGGGTRNTEAFF.

In this sample, this clonotype turned up many times. This sequence joins TRBV4-3 and TRBJ2-7, with D hard to call. There are 13 residues in the CDR3. The ends were cut back, 0 bases at V and 3 bases at J, with 6 bases in the middle. Germline CDR1 reads LGHNA; CDR2 reads YSLEER. CDR3 coding DNA: TGCGCCAGCAGCCAAGATGCCAGCTACGAGCAGTACTTC. Translating it yields CASSQDASYEQYF.

Here the CDR3 DNA reads TGTGCCAGCAGTTTACAGACAAACACCGGGGAGCTGTTTTTT. Translating gives CASSLQTNTGELFF. The chain is built from TRBV12-3 or TRBV12-4 and TRBJ2-2; no definite D call. The CDR3 has 14 amino acids. Trimming took 2 bases from V and 2 from J, leaving 6 bases between them.

The chain links TRBV10-3 to TRBJ2-7, with D tentatively TRBD2 (6 bases). V gave up 6 bases and J gave up 2 bases, with 14 bases separating them. The CDR3 has 14 amino acids. From germline, CDR1 is ENHRY and CDR2 SYGVKD. The CDR3 DNA reads TGTGCCATCAGGGGGGGACTTTCCACCTACGAGCAGTACTTC. Its translation is CAIRGGLSTYEQYF.

This clonotype has at least ten counts. The CDR3 spells CASSPAYSRDRRTDTQYF. The CDR3 DNA reads TGTGCCAGCAGCCCAGCATACTCCCGGGACAGACGCACAGATACGCAGTATTTT. V is TRBV13 and J is TRBJ2-3; 7 positions match TRBD1. The CDR3 covers 18 residues. The V segment lost 5 bases and the J segment 1 base; nucleotides outside the gene matches: 15. Germline V lookup: CDR1 PRHDT, CDR2 FYEKMQ (reference sequence). The full variable domain, completed using reference TRBV13 and TRBJ2-3, is AAGVIQSPRHLIKEKRETATLKCYPIPRHDTVYWYQQGPGQDPQFLISFYEKMQSDKGSIPDRFSAQQFSDYHSELNMSSLELGDSALYFCASSPAYSRDRRTDTQYFGPGTRLTVL.

This clonotype occurred a few times. This chain joins TRBV29-1 and TRBJ2-1; D ambiguous. V was clipped by 5 bases and J by 10 bases, with 12 bases between them. The V gene's germline CDR1 is SQVTM and CDR2 ANQGSEA. This CDR3 is 11 amino acids long. The CDR3 nucleotides read TGCAGCGTTCAACCCGTTGGGGAGCAGTTCTTC. Translated, it gives CSVQPVGEQFF.

In its sample, this clonotype was seen a few times. V usage is TRBV12-3 or TRBV12-4 and J usage is TRBJ2-1; TRBD1 might be the D (5 bases). With 6 bases removed from V and 7 bases from J, the gap between germline ends came to 16 bases. The CDR3 has 14 amino acids. CDR3 bases: TGTGCCAGCAGCCGAACGACAGTTAGGAATGAGCAGTTCTTC. It codes for CASSRTTVRNEQFF.